The TCR beta chain under discussion was sequenced for a study of T cell responses to AZD1222 COVID-19 vaccine. Study-wide findings and caveats: Females made up more of the donors, who were largely white British, and clonal diversity may have come out too low. Repertoire sampling happened only post peak T cell response.

The germline CDR1 and CDR2 sequences are SGHTS and YDEGEE. This CDR3 region has 13 residues. The V gene lost 0 bases and the J gene lost 2 bases, with 5 bases spanning the gap. Produced via immunoSEQ multiplex PCR; TCRdb's table is partial and in-frame only. The sample carries approximately 82,000 clones, 90% recorded once. As to this clone: Its antigen is unidentified.

This chain connects TRBV5-8 to TRBJ1-2; D gene unclear. The specimen comprised peripheral blood, sampled on day 0 of AZD1222 vaccination. The sequence was collected from an adult in good health. CDR3 in amino acids: CASSLVRNYGYTF. CDR3 in DNA: TGTGCCAGCAGCTTGGTCAGGAACTATGGCTACACCTTC.